This T cell receptor (beta chain) was identified in a study of T cell responses to AZD1222 COVID-19 vaccine. The study's findings and limits: The span of vaccine-associated CD4 TCRs extended across spike, with dominance at 160-218 and 743-854. Repertoires were obtained solely post-peak T cell response. A rise in Spike-specific TCR breadth and depth followed two AZD1222 doses.

Sequencing used immunoSEQ multiplex PCR; TCRdb keeps in-frame clones, though not all of them. The sample includes about 180,000 clones, approximately 86% seen only once; the top ten take about 3%. CDR3 size: 13 residues. The germline V gene has CDR1 LGHNA and CDR2 YNFKEQ. As to this clone: The antigen is undetermined. An end of the junction does not agree with germline; a read error may underlie this.

The sample consisted of peripheral blood, taken on day 0 of AZD1222 vaccination. V usage is TRBV4-2 and J usage is TRBJ1-2, with D possibly TRBD1 on 5 matching bases. The origin of this receptor is an adult in good health. CDR3 loop: CASSQDQGRSFVF. In DNA, the CDR3 is TGTGCCAGCAGCCAAGATCAGGGCAGGTCTTTCGTCTTC.